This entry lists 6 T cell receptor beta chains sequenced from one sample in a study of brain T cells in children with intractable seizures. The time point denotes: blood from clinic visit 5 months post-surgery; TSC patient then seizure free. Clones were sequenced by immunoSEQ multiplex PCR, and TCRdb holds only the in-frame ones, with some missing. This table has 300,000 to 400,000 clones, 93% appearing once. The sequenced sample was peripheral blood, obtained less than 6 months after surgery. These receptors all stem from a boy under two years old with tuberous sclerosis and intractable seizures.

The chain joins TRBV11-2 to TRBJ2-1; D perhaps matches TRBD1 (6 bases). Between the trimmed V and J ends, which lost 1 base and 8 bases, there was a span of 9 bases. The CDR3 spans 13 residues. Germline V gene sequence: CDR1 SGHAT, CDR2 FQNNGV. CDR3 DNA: TGTGCCAGCAGCTTAGTGGACAGTTATGAGCAGTTCTTC. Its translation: CASSLVDSYEQFF.

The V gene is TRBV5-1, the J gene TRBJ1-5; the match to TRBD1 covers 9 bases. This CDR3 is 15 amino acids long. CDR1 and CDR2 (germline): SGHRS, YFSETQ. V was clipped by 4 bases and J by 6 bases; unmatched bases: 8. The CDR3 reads CASSPGTGWAQPQHF. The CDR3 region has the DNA TGCGCCAGCAGCCCCGGGACAGGGTGGGCTCAGCCCCAGCATTTT.

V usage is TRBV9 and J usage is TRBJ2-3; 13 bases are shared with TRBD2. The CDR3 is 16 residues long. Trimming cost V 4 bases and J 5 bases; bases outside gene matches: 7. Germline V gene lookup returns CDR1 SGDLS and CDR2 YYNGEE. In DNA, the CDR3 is TGTGCCAGCAGCCCATCACTAGCGGGAGGGATAGATACGCAGTATTTT. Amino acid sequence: CASSPSLAGGIDTQYF.

CDR3 loop: CASSPERDGYTF. The CDR3 region has the DNA TGCGCCAGCAGCCCGGAGAGGGATGGCTACACCTTC. The gene calls are TRBV5-1 and TRBJ1-2; D is uncertain. In germline, CDR1 is SGHRS, CDR2 YFSETQ. This CDR3 spans 12 amino acids. V gave up 4 bases and J gave up 6 bases, with 10 bases separating them.

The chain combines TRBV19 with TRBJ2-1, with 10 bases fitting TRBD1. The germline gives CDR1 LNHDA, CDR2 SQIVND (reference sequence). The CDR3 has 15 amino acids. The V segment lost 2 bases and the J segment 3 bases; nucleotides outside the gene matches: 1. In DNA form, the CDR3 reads TGTGCCAGTAGTATATGGACAGGGGGCTACAATGAGCAGTTCTTC. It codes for CASSIWTGGYNEQFF. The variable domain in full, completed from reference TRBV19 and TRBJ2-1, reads DGGITQSPKYLFRKEGQNVTLSCEQNLNHDAMYWYRQDPGQGLRLIYYSQIVNDFQKGDIAEGYSVSREKKESFPLTVTSAQKNPTAFYLCASSIWTGGYNEQFFGPGTRLTVL.

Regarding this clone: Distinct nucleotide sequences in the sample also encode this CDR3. The CDR3 loop is CASSYSSNYGYTF. Written as DNA, the CDR3 is TGTGCCAGCAGTTACTCGTCTAACTATGGCTACACCTTC. This chain uses TRBV6-5 with TRBJ1-2; D remains unclear. Trimming took off 0 bases at V and 0 bases at J, with 2 bases between the two ends. The CDR3 runs to 13 residues. Germline V gene lookup returns CDR1 MNHEY and CDR2 SVGAGI.